This T cell receptor (beta chain) emerged from a study of tumor-infiltrating lymphocytes in oesophageal squamous cell carcinoma (dated by TCRdb to 2016 to 2017). The library was built by means of PCR. TCRdb names Illumina HiSeq 2000 as the instrument used. Clones were called with MiXCR by TCRdb after fastp trimmed the public reads at Q25, and only in-frame beta chains were retained. Rows with a matching CDR3 protein are joined into one entry that keeps the most common DNA and genes. Present in this sample are 15,000 to 20,000 distinct CDR3 sequences, approximately 45% of which were seen just once. The ten largest clones add up to roughly 30% of the sample. With respect to this clonotype: Its antigen target is currently unknown. Per-nucleotide qualities are absent, and no much larger clonotype sits a single base away.

Measured from the cysteine to the phenylalanine, the CDR3 is 13 residues long. The retained sequence is limited to the CDR3, 39 bases, with the frame set at the first base. CDR1 and CDR2, per the germline V gene, are MNHNS and SASEGT. V is pared back by 7 bases and J by 5 bases, with 14 bases lying between the germline termini. Recombination linked TRBV6-1 to TRBJ2-5; tentative D gene TRBD2, with 5 bases matching. This receptor was identified in a female donor with esophageal squamous cell carcinoma. The sequenced sample consisted of normal esophageal tissue next to the tumor. The CDR3 in this case is CASIRAVGETQYF. The nucleotides are TGTGCCAGCATTCGAGCGGTCGGGGAGACCCAGTACTTC.